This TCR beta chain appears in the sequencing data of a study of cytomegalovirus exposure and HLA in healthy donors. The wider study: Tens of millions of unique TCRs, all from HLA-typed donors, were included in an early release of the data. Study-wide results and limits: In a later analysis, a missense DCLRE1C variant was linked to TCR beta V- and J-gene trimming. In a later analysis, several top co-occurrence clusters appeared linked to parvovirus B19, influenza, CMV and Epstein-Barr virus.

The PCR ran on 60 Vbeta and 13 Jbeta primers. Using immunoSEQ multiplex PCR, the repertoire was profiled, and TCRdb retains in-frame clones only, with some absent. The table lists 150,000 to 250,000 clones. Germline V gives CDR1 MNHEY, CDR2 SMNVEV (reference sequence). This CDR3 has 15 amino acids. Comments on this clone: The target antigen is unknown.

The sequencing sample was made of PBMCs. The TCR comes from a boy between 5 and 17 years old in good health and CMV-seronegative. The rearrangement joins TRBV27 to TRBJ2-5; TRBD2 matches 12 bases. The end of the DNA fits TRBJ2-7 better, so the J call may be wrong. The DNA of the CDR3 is TGTGCCAGCAGCTCGGGACTAGCGGGTCGTAACGAGCAGTACTTC. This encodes CASSSGLAGRNEQYF.